The next 11 T cell receptor beta chains were all read from a single sample in a study of beta chain features in type 1 diabetes. Study observations and caveats: There was a moderate but significant shortening of TCRB CDR3s in all four CD4+ subsets of Type 1 diabetes patients.

Every bit of the isolated RNA underwent reverse transcription, so sequencing read expressed TCRB transcripts. Generated by immunoSEQ multiplex PCR, the TCRdb table keeps only in-frame clones and is missing some. Altogether a few hundred thousand clones are present, approximately 13% being singletons, with the ten largest covering about 0.016%. Their target antigens are unknown. The sequencing sample was made of naive CD4+ T cells from blood. The origin of the receptors is a woman in her late teens or twenties with type 1 diabetes.

This sequence joins TRBV30 and TRBJ2-1, with 7 bases identical to TRBD2. The CDR3 contains 15 residues. After removal of 4 bases from V and 4 bases from J, the junction contained 10 bases not matched to a gene. Germline V gene data show CDR1 as GTSNPN and CDR2 as SVGIG (reference sequence). CDR3 in DNA: TGTGCCTGGAAATTTAAGATAGCGGGTTACAATGAGCAGTTCTTC. This codes for CAWKFKIAGYNEQFF.

This clone was seen more than once but under ten times. The chain combines TRBV7-9 with TRBJ1-1, with 7 bases aligning to TRBD1. The V gene end was trimmed by 5 bases and the J gene end by 10 bases; junction bases not matched to a gene: 7. The germline CDR1 and CDR2 sequences are SEHNR and FQNEAQ (reference sequence). The CDR3 has 12 residues. DNA for the CDR3: TGTGCCAGCAGCCTGCAGGGACAGAGAGCTTTCTTT. Protein: CASSLQGQRAFF.

The chain has TRBV6-5 and TRBJ2-7; possibly TRBD1 for D (5 bases). V dropped 5 bases and J dropped 3 bases, with 11 bases sitting between them. The germline gives CDR1 MNHEY, CDR2 SVGAGI. The CDR3 contains 13 residues. CDR3 sequence: CASSATVGYEQYF. Here the CDR3 DNA reads TGTGCCAGCAGTGCGACAGTCGGCTACGAGCAGTACTTC.

This chain connects TRBV7-2 to TRBJ2-7; no clear D. The ends were cut back, 6 bases at V and 6 bases at J, with 21 bases in the middle. This CDR3 comprises 15 residues. The V gene's germline CDR1 is SGHTA and CDR2 FQGNSA. Written as DNA, the CDR3 is TGTGCCAGCAGTCCCCCCGGATTACAGCCGGTCGAGCAGTACTTC. Translation: CASSPPGLQPVEQYF.

CDR3 sequence: CASSPPDRVYEQFF. CDR3 coding DNA: TGTGCCAGCTCACCGCCGGACAGGGTCTATGAGCAGTTCTTC. This chain joins TRBV18 and TRBJ2-1, with 8 bases matching TRBD1. Germline lookup yields CDR1 KGHSH and CDR2 LQKENI. The V gene end was trimmed by 3 bases and the J gene end by 8 bases; junction bases not matched to a gene: 6. The CDR3 sequence is 14 residues long.

In this sample, this clone turned up a few times. The rearrangement joins TRBV7-2 to TRBJ2-1; a weak D match, TRBD2 (6 bases). V dropped 1 base and J dropped 6 bases, with 13 bases sitting between them. CDR3 length: 15 residues. In germline, CDR1 is SGHTA, CDR2 FQGNSA. The CDR3 is CASSLGLERANEQFF. The CDR3 DNA reads TGTGCCAGCAGCTTAGGACTAGAACGGGCCAATGAGCAGTTCTTC.

The chain recombines TRBV6-5 with TRBJ2-1; D is perhaps TRBD1 (6 bases). CDR3 length: 15 amino acids. Germline loops: CDR1 MNHEY, CDR2 SVGAGI. The ends were cut back, 6 bases at V and 2 bases at J, with 14 bases in the middle. CDR3 bases: TGTGCCAGCAGGAGACAGGTCACCCCCTACAATGAGCAGTTCTTC. Encoded protein: CASRRQVTPYNEQFF.

V usage is TRBV4-2 and J usage is TRBJ2-1, with TRBD2 identical over 8 bases. The CDR3 runs to 16 residues. The V gene's germline CDR1 is LGHNA and CDR2 YNFKEQ. V was pared by 4 bases and J by 6 bases, with 11 bases of the junction left unmatched. DNA for the CDR3: TGTGCCAGCAGCCGAGCGGAGGGACTAGTAACCAATGAGCAGTTCTTC. It translates to CASSRAEGLVTNEQFF.

This clone was observed a handful of times. The chain links TRBV11-1 to TRBJ2-3, with TRBD1 matching 7 bases. The CDR3 has 12 amino acids. V shed 11 bases, J shed 4 bases, and the junction held 6 bases outside the gene matches. Germline V gene lookup returns CDR1 SGHAT and CDR2 FQDESV (reference sequence). The CDR3 nucleotides are TGTGCCTCAGGGCAGGGGGCAGATACGCAGTATTTT. Protein: CASGQGADTQYF.

This clone turned up a few times. V usage is TRBV15 and J usage is TRBJ1-2; tentatively, D is TRBD1 (5 bases). Germline V gene lookup returns CDR1 LNHNV and CDR2 YYDKDF (reference sequence). Trimming took off 5 bases at V and 7 bases at J, with 26 bases between the two ends. CDR3 length: 17 amino acids. CDR3 amino acids: CATSSRRVMEGRGGYTF. In nucleotides, the CDR3 is TGTGCCACCAGCTCCCGCCGGGTTATGGAGGGACGGGGTGGCTACACCTTC.

Notes on this clone: Other DNA sequences in the sample encode the same CDR3. The J gene is TRBJ1-5, the V gene TRBV6-5; D unresolved. The CDR3 is made up of 14 amino acids. Per the germline V gene, CDR1 is MNHEY and CDR2 is SVGAGI. Trimming removed 6 bases at V and 0 bases at J, with 9 bases between. Here the CDR3 reads CASRSGGSNQPQHF. The CDR3, as DNA: TGTGCCAGCAGATCGGGAGGTAGCAATCAGCCCCAGCATTTT.